This note documents a single T cell receptor (beta chain) sequence. There are 15 residues in the CDR3. Germline CDR1 WSHSY, CDR2 SAAADI. V was clipped by 5 bases and J by 7 bases; unmatched bases: 11. The data were taken from a study of control samples from healthy donors and cancer patients. The assay was immunoSEQ multiplex PCR, and TCRdb's table has in-frame clones only and misses some. The data contain under 200,000 clones, roughly 91% of them singletons. The chain uses TRBV10-2 and TRBJ1-2, with 9 bases aligning to TRBD1. This clonotype was obtained from a woman in her 30s in good health. The sequencing input was blood. The CDR3 spells CASSPRTGEYLGYTF. The CDR3 bases are TGCGCCAGCAGTCCCCGGACAGGGGAGTATCTTGGCTACACCTTC.